These 15 T cell receptor beta chains came from one sample sequenced in a study of beta chain features in type 1 diabetes. Study results and caveats: All four CD4+ subsets from Type 1 diabetes patients carried moderately but significantly shorter TCRB CDR3s.

Expressed TCRB transcripts were sequenced because the entire RNA isolate underwent reverse transcription. Here immunoSEQ multiplex PCR was the method, and the copy in TCRdb shows in-frame clones only, minus some. The data contain 640,000 or so clones, around an eighth of them seen just once; the ten biggest clones take up 0.03% to 0.04%. Antigen specificity for these receptors is unknown. The specimen was naive CD4+ T cells from blood. Every receptor here comes from a man between 18 and 29 years old with type 1 diabetes.

The J gene is TRBJ1-2, the V gene TRBV7-2; tentative D call: TRBD1 (6 bases). Germline V gene data show CDR1 as SGHTA and CDR2 as FQGNSA. The CDR3 is 14 residues long. V lost 0 bases to trimming and J lost 6 bases, with 11 bases between them. The CDR3 spells CASSLATGFHGYTF. The DNA of the CDR3 is TGTGCCAGCAGCTTAGCCACAGGGTTTCATGGCTACACCTTC.

The chain has TRBV7-2 and TRBJ1-1; TRBD1 matches at 7 bases. The germline V gene encodes CDR1 SGHTA and CDR2 FQGNSA. This CDR3 contains 14 residues. The trim removed 0 bases at V and 7 bases at J, leaving 5 bases unmatched. CDR3 bases: TGTGCCAGCAGCTTAGCGCGACAGGGTCATGAAGCTTTCTTT. It encodes CASSLARQGHEAFF.

This clone was counted between two and nine times. The chain is built from TRBV7-2 and TRBJ2-1; 9 nucleotides agree with TRBD1. With V trimmed by 5 bases and J by 5 bases, 4 bases remained unmatched. The CDR3 is 14 residues long. Germline loops: CDR1 SGHTA, CDR2 FQGNSA. The CDR3 sequence: CASSPYRGHNEQFF. CDR3 in DNA: TGTGCCAGCAGCCCTTACAGGGGGCACAATGAGCAGTTCTTC.

This clone has more than one count but fewer than ten. The rearrangement links TRBV7-2 to TRBJ2-7; 9 bases agree with TRBD1. Per germline, CDR1 SGHTA and CDR2 FQGNSA. The ends lost 5 bases at V and 2 bases at J; junction bases unmatched: 4. CDR3 length: 14 amino acids. In DNA, the CDR3 is TGTGCCAGCAGCCAGGACAGGGGTGCCTACGAGCAGTACTTC. Amino acid sequence: CASSQDRGAYEQYF.

This clone has just a few counts. J is TRBJ1-1 and V is TRBV28; 9 bases are shared with TRBD1. In germline, CDR1 is MDHEN, CDR2 SYDVKM. This CDR3 is built from 14 residues. V lost 6 bases to trimming and J lost 1 base; unmatched junction nucleotides: 3. CDR3 residues: CASRLGQGNTEAFF. The DNA of the CDR3 is TGTGCCAGCAGGTTGGGACAGGGGAACACTGAAGCTTTCTTT.

The chain uses TRBV11-2 and TRBJ1-2, with D tentatively TRBD1 (5 bases). V was clipped by 0 bases and J by 10 bases, with 12 bases between them. The CDR3 runs to 13 residues. CDR1 is SGHAT, CDR2 FQNNGV, per germline. The CDR3 loop reads CASSLDRERDYTF. CDR3 coding DNA: TGTGCCAGCAGCTTAGACAGGGAGCGGGACTACACCTTC.

The J gene is TRBJ1-3, the V gene TRBV29-1; no clear D gene. Looked up from germline, CDR1 is SQVTM and CDR2 is ANQGSEA. The CDR3 sequence is 13 residues long. Trimming left V 6 bases short and J 0 bases short, with 9 bases between. CDR3 coding DNA: TGCAGCGTGCGCCGGGACTCTGGAAACACCATATATTTT. This codes for CSVRRDSGNTIYF.

This clone was found a few times. The chain combines TRBV29-1 with TRBJ1-2, with a possible D match to TRBD1 (5 bases). The CDR3 has 14 residues. The germline gives CDR1 SQVTM, CDR2 ANQGSEA. V was cut by 6 bases and J by 0 bases, with 14 bases left in between. The CDR3 spells CSVPLGVSNYGYTF. In nucleotides, the CDR3 is TGCAGCGTACCGTTGGGGGTCTCTAACTATGGCTACACCTTC.

The chain combines TRBV6-5 with TRBJ2-5; 13 bases match TRBD2. Germline trimming cut 5 bases from V and 5 bases from J; bases unmatched to any gene: 5. CDR1 and CDR2 (germline): MNHEY, SVGAGI. The CDR3 consists of 15 residues. The CDR3 bases are TGTGCCAGCAGTACTAGCGGGAGGGCCTGGGAGACCCAGTACTTC. Translated, it gives CASSTSGRAWETQYF.

The genes are TRBV6-5 and TRBJ1-5, with 7 bases lining up with TRBD1. From germline, CDR1 is MNHEY and CDR2 SVGAGI. Trimming at V came to 2 bases and at J to 4 bases, leaving 2 bases not matched to a gene. CDR3 length equals 14 residues. CDR3 DNA sequence: TGTGCCAGCAGTTACAGGGGGCCGAATCAGCCCCAGCATTTT. It translates to CASSYRGPNQPQHF.

The chain links TRBV4-1 to TRBJ1-3; 7 nucleotides agree with TRBD1. The trim removed 5 bases at V and 1 base at J, leaving 11 bases unmatched. This CDR3 has 17 residues. CDR1 and CDR2 from the germline V gene are MGHRA and YSYEKL. The CDR3 DNA reads TGCGCCAGCAGCTCACAGGGGCAGGTGGCTTCTGGAAACACCATATATTTT. This codes for CASSSQGQVASGNTIYF.

The rearrangement uses TRBV19 and TRBJ2-3; D is unclear. Deletions cut 5 bases from V and 4 bases from J, with 7 bases between. The germline V gene has CDR1 LNHDA and CDR2 SQIVND (reference sequence). CDR3 length equals 12 residues. CDR3 nucleotide sequence: TGTGCCAGTAGTCCACAACCAGATACGCAGTATTTT. Translated: CASSPQPDTQYF.

This chain joins TRBV7-8 and TRBJ2-7; D might be TRBD2 (6 bases). V lost 2 bases, J lost 4 bases, and 12 bases lay in between. Germline CDR1 and CDR2: SGHVS and FQNEAQ. The CDR3 loop spans 14 amino acids. As DNA, the CDR3 is TGTGCCAGCAGCTTATACACCGGAGGGTACGAGCAGTACTTC. Its translation is CASSLYTGGYEQYF. The complete variable domain, with remaining parts taken from reference TRBV7-8 and TRBJ2-7, reads GAGVSQSPRYKVAKRGQDVALRCDPISGHVSLFWYQQALGQGPEFLTYFQNEAQLDKSGLPSDRFFAERPEGSVSTLKIQRTQQEDSAVYLCASSLYTGGYEQYFGPGTRLTVT.

J is TRBJ2-2 and V is TRBV4-1; 9 positions match TRBD1. Germline V CDR1 and CDR2: MGHRA, YSYEKL. The CDR3 is made up of 15 amino acids. Trimming at V came to 4 bases and at J to 5 bases, leaving 5 bases not matched to a gene. In DNA, the CDR3 is TGCGCCAGCAGCCCGGACAGGGGAAGAACCGGGGAGCTGTTTTTT. Amino acids: CASSPDRGRTGELFF.

This clone was detected only a few times. The rearrangement uses TRBV29-1 and TRBJ2-7, with 7 bases fitting TRBD2. Unmatched junction bases numbered 9, after V lost 3 bases and J lost 7 bases. This CDR3 contains 13 residues. Germline V gene sequence: CDR1 SQVTM, CDR2 ANQGSEA. This CDR3 is CSVEGGSEREQYF. CDR3 sequence (DNA): TGCAGCGTTGAGGGCGGGAGCGAAAGGGAGCAGTACTTC.